The clone carrying this T cell receptor (beta chain) was recorded only once. Its antigen remains unknown. The data originate from a study of naive CD8 T cells in extremely preterm neonates. V lost 5 bases, J lost 3 bases, and 4 bases stayed unmatched. The CDR3 runs 14 residues. Germline loops: CDR1 LGHNA, CDR2 YSLEER. Each sample had roughly 17,000–110,000 sorted naive CD8+ T cells. The assay was immunoSEQ multiplex PCR, and TCRdb's table has in-frame clones only and misses some. The data show fewer than 9,000 clones, around 98% seen once. Study conclusions and caveats: Preterm CDR3s were shorter than older groups', with fewer N additions and less trimming.

This chain joins TRBV4-3 and TRBJ2-7; 10 positions match TRBD1. What was sequenced was naive CD8+ T cells from blood. The sequence derives from a human donor in good health. The CDR3, as DNA: TGCGCCAGCAGCGCCGGGACAGGGGTCTACGAGCAGTACTTC. Translated: CASSAGTGVYEQYF.